The clone carrying this TCR beta chain was detected ten times or more. This sample is part of a study of breast tumors, draining lymph nodes, adjacent tissues. Samples came from axillary lymph nodes draining the breast cancer. In TCRdb, the multiplex PCR reads were re-called with MiXCR into one record per CDR3 protein. This table holds 200,000 to 300,000 distinct CDR3 sequences, about 33% found once. Germline V gene data show CDR1 as MRHNA and CDR2 as SNTAGT. The V gene lost 5 bases and the J gene lost 6 bases, with 16 bases spanning the gap. This CDR3 contains 15 residues. This chain connects TRBV6-4 to TRBJ2-2; the D gene is possibly TRBD2 (6 bases). This receptor was obtained from a female donor with breast cancer. Some clones in this sample may be carry-over from other donors' samples. The source material was axillary lymph node tissue. The CDR3 DNA follows: TGTGCCAGCAGTCCAGAGACTAGTTGGTCCGGGGAGCTGTTTTTT. It specifies CASSPETSWSGELFF.